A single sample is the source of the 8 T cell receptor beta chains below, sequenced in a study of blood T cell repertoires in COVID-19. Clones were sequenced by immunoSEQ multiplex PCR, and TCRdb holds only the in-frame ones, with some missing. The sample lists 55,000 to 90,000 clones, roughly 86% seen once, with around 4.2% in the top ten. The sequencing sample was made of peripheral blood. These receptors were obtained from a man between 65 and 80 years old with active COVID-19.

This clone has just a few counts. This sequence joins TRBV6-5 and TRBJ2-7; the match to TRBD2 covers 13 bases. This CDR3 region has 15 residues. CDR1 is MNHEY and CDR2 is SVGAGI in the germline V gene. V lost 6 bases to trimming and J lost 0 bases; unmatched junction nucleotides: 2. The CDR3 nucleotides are TGTGCCAGCAGGGGACTAGCGGGAAGCTCCTACGAGCAGTACTTC. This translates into CASRGLAGSSYEQYF.

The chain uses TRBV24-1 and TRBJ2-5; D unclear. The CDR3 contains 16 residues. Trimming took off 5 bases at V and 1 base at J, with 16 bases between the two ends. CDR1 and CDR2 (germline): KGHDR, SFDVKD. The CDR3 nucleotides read TGTGCCACCAGTGGGGTGGTAGGAGTAGGCCAAGAGACCCAGTACTTC. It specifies CATSGVVGVGQETQYF.

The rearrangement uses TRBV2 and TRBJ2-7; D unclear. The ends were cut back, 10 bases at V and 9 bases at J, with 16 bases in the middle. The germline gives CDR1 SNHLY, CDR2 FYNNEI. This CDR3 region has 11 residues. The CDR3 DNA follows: TGTGCCACCCGGGTCTCCCGCGGGCAGTACTTC. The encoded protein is CATRVSRGQYF.

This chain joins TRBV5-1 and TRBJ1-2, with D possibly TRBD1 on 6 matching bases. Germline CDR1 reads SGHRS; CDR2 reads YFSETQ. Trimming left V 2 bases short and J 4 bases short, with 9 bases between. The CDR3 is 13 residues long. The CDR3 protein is CASSFRGGYGYTF. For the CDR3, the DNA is TGCGCCAGCAGCTTCAGGGGCGGCTATGGCTACACCTTC.

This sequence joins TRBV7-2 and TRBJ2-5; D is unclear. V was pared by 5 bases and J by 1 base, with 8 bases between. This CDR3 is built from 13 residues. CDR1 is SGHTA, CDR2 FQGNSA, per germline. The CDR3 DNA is TGTGCCAGCAGCGAGCAACCCCAAGAGACCCAGTACTTC. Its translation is CASSEQPQETQYF.

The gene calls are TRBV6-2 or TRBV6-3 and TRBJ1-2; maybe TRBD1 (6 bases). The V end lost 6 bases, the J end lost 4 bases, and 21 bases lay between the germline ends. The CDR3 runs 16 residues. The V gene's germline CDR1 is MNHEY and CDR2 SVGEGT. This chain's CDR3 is CASSLRDTTPRYGYTF. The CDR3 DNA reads TGTGCCAGCAGCCTCCGGGACACCACTCCCCGCTATGGCTACACCTTC.

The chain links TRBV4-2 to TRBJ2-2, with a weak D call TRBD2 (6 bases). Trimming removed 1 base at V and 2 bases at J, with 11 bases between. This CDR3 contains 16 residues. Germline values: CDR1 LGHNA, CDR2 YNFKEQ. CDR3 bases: TGTGCCAGCAGCCAAGGTGCTAGCGCAAACACCGGGGAGCTGTTTTTT. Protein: CASSQGASANTGELFF.

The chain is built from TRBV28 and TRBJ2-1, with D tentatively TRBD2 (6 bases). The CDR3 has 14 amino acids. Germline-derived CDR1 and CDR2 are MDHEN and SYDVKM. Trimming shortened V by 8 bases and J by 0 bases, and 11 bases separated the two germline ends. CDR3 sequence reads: CASQRGSSYNEQFF. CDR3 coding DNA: TGTGCCAGCCAACGGGGGAGCTCCTACAATGAGCAGTTCTTC.